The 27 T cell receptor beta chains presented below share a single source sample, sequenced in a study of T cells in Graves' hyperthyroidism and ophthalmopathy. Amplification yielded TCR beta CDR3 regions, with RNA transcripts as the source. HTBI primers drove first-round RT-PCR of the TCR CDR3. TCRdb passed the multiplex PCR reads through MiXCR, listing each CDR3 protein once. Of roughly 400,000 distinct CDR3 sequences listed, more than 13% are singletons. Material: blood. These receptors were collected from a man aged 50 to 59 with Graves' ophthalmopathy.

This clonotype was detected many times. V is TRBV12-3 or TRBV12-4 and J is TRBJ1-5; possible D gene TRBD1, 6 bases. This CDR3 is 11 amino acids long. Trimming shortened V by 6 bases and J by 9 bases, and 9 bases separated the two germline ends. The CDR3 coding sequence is TGTGCCAGCAGCTCCAGGGGGCCCCAGCATTTT. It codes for CASSSRGPQHF.

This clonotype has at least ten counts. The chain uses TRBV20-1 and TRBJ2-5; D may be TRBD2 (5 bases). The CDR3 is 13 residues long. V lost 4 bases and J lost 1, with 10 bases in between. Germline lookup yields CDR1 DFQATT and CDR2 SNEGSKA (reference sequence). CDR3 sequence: CSATRGAQETQYF. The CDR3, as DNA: TGCAGTGCTACCCGGGGAGCCCAAGAGACCCAGTACTTC.

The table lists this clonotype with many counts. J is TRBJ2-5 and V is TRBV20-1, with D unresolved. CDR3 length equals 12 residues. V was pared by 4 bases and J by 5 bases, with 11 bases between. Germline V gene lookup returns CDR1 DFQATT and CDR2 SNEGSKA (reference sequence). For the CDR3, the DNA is TGCAGTGCTATTACCAGCTCTGAGACCCAGTACTTC. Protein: CSAITSSETQYF.

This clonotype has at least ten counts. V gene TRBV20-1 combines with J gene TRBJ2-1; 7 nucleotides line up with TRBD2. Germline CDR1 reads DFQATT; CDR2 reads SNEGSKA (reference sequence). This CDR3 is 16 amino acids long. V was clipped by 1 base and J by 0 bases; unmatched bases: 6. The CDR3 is CSARVLLADSYNEQFF. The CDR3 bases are TGCAGTGCTAGAGTGTTGCTAGCGGACTCCTACAATGAGCAGTTCTTC.

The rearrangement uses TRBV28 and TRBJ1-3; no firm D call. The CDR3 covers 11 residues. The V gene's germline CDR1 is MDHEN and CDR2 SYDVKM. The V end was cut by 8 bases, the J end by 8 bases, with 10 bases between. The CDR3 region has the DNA TGTGCCAGCTTGTCTCGGGACACCATATATTTT. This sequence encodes CASLSRDTIYF.

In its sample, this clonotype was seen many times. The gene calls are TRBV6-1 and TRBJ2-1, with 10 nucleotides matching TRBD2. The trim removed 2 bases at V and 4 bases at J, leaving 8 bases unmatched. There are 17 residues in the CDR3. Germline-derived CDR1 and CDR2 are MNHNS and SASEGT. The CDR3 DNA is TGTGCCAGCAGTGAACCCGAGACTAGCGGGTTGTACAATGAGCAGTTCTTC. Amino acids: CASSEPETSGLYNEQFF.

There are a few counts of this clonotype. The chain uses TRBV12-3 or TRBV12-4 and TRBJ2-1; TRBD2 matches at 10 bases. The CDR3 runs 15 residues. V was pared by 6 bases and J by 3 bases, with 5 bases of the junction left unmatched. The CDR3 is CASSQKREGYNEQFF. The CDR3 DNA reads TGTGCCAGCAGCCAAAAGCGGGAGGGCTACAATGAGCAGTTCTTC.

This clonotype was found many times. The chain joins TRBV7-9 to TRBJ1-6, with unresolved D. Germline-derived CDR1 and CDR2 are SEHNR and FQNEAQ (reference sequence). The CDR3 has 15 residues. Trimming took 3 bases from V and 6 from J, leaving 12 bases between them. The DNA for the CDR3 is TGTGCCAGCAGCTTGGCCCCGGGGTTTAATTCACCCCTCCACTTT. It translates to CASSLAPGFNSPLHF.

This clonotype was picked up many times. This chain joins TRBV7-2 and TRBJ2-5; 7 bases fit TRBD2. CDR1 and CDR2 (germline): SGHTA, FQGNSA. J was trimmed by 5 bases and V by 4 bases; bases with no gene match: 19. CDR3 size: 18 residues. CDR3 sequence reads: CASSYRRGGFSSAETQYF. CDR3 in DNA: TGTGCCAGCAGCTACCGGCGGGGAGGGTTTTCCTCGGCGGAGACCCAGTACTTC.

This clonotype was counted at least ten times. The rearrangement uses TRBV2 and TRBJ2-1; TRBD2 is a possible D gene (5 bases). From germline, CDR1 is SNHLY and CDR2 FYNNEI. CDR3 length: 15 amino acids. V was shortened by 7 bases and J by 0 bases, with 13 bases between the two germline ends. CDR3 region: CASTRLGSSYNEQFF. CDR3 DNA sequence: TGTGCCAGCACTCGTTTAGGGAGCTCCTACAATGAGCAGTTCTTC. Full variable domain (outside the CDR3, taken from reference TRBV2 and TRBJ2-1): EPEVTQTPSHQVTQMGQEVILRCVPISNHLYFYWYRQILGQKVEFLVSFYNNEISEKSEIFDDQFSVERPDGSNFTLKIRSTKLEDSAMYFCASTRLGSSYNEQFFGPGTRLTVL.

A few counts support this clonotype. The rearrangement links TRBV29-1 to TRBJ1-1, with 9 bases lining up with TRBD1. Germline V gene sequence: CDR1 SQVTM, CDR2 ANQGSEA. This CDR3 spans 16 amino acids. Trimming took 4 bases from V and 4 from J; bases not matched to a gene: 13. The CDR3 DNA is TGCAGCGTTGTGGGGGGTGCGGGACAGGGTTTCACTGAAGCTTTCTTT. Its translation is CSVVGGAGQGFTEAFF.

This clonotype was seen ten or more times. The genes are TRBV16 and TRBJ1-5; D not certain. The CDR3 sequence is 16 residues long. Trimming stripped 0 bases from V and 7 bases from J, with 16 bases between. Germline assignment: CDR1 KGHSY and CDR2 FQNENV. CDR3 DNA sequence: TGTGCCAGCAGCCAATCTGGTTGGCAGCGAAACCAGCCCCAGCATTTT. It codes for CASSQSGWQRNQPQHF.

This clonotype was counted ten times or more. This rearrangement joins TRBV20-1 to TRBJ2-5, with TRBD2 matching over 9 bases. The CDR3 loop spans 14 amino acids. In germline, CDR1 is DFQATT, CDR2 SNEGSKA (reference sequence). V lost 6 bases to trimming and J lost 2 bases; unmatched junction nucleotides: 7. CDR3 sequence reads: CSALAGVGQETQYF. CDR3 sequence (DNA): TGCAGTGCGTTAGCGGGAGTAGGGCAAGAGACCCAGTACTTC.

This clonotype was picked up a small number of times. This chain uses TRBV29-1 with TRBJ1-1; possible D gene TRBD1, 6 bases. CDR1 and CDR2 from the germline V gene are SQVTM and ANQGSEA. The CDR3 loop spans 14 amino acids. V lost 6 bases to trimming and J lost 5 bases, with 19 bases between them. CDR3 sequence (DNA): TGCAGCGTCCGAACCCAGACAGGACGAACTGAAGCTTTCTTT. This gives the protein CSVRTQTGRTEAFF.

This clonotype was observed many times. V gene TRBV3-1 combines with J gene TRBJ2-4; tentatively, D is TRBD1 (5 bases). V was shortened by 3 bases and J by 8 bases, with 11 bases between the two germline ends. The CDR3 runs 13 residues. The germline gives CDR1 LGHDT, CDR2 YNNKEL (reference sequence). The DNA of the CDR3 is TGTGCCAGCAGCCAGGGGCAACGGGACATTCAGTACTTC. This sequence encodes CASSQGQRDIQYF. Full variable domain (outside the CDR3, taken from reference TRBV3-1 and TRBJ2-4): DTAVSQTPKYLVTQMGNDKSIKCEQNLGHDTMYWYKQDSKKFLKIMFSYNNKELIINETVPNRFSPKSPDKAHLNLHINSLELGDSAVYFCASSQGQRDIQYFGAGTRLSVL.

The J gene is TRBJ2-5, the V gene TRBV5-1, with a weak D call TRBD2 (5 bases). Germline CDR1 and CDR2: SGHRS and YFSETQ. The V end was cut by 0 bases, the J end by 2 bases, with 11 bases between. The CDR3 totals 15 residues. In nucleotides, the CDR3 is TGCGCCAGCAGCTTGGACTCGGGGAAACAAGAGACCCAGTACTTC. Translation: CASSLDSGKQETQYF.

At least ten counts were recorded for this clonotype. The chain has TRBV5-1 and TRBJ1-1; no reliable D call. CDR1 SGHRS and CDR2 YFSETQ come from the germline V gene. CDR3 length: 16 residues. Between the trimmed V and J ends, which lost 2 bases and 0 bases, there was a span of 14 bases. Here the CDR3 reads CASSFSGRRMNTEAFF. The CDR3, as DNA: TGCGCCAGCAGCTTCTCCGGTCGTCGGATGAACACTGAAGCTTTCTTT.

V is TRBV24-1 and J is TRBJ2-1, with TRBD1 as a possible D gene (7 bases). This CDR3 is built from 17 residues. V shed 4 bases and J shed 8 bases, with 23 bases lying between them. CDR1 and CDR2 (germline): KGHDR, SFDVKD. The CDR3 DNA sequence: TGTGCCACCAGTGACCTTGGGACAGCGGGTTCAGGCGATGAGCAGTTCTTC. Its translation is CATSDLGTAGSGDEQFF.

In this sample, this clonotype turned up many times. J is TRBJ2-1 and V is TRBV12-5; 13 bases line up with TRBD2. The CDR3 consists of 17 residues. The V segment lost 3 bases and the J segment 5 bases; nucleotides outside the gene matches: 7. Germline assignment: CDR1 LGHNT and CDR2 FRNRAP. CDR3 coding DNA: TGTGCTAGTGGTTTTCAACTAGCGGGAGGGCCGCACAATGAGCAGTTCTTC. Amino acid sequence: CASGFQLAGGPHNEQFF. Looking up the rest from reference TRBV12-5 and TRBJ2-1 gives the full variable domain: DARVTQTPRHKVTEMGQEVTMRCQPILGHNTVFWYRQTMMQGLELLAYFRNRAPLDDSGMPKDRFSAEMPDATLATLKIQPSEPRDSAVYFCASGFQLAGGPHNEQFFGPGTRLTVL.

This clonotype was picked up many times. This CDR3 reads CALLRPSSYEQYF. In DNA, the CDR3 is TGTGCTTTACTCCGACCGAGCTCCTACGAGCAGTACTTC. The rearrangement uses TRBV30 and TRBJ2-7; D is ambiguous. CDR1 and CDR2 from the germline V gene are GTSNPN and SVGIG (reference sequence). The CDR3 consists of 13 residues.

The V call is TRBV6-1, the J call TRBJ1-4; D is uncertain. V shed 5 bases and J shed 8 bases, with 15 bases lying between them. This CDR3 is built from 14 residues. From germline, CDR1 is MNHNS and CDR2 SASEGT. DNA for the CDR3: TGTGCCAGCAGTAACCGGCAGCAGCGCGAAAAACTGTTTTTT. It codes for CASSNRQQREKLFF.

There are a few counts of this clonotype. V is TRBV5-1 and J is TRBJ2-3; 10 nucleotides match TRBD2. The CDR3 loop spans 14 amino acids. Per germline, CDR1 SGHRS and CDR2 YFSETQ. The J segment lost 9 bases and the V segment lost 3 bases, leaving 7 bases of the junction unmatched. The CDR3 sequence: CASSSRTSGWTQYF. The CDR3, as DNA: TGCGCCAGCAGCTCCCGGACTAGCGGTTGGACGCAGTATTTT.

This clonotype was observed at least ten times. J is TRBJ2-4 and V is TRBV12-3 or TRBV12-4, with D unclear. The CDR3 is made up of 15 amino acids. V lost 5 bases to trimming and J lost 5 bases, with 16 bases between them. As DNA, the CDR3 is TGTGCCAGCAGTACTTGGAAGAAGAAGGAAAACATTCAGTACTTC. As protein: CASSTWKKKENIQYF.

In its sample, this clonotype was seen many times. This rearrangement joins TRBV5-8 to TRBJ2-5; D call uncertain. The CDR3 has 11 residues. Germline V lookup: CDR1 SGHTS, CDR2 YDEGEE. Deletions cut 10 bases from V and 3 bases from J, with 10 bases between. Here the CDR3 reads CAGGAKETQYF. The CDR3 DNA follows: TGTGCCGGCGGAGCAAAAGAGACCCAGTACTTC.

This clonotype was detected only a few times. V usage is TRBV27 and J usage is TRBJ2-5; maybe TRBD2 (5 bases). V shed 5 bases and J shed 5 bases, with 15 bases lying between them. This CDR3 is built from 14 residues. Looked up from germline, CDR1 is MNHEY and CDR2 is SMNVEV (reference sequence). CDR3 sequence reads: CASSRPGFRETQYF. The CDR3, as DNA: TGTGCCAGCAGTCGCCCGGGATTCCGCGAGACCCAGTACTTC.

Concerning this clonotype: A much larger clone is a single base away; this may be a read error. Here the CDR3 reads CASTHSAGEPSEQYF. The CDR3 DNA is TGTGCCAGCACCCACTCAGCGGGAGAGCCGAGCGAGCAGTACTTC. The chain joins TRBV27 to TRBJ2-7; 8 nucleotides line up with TRBD2. The junction had 14 bases not matched to a gene; V was cut back by 7 bases and J by 6 bases. The germline V gene has CDR1 MNHEY and CDR2 SMNVEV (reference sequence). The CDR3 has 15 residues.

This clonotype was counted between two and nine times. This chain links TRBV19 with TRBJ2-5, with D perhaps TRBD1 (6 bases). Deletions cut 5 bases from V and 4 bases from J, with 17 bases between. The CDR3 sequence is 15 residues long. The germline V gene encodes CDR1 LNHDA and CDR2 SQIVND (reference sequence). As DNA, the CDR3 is TGTGCCAGTAGTCAACCCCAGGGGATTCGAGAGACCCAGTACTTC. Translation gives CASSQPQGIRETQYF.